A single TCR beta chain is shown here with its context. Its specificity is unknown. The CDR3 is cut off 3 residues early in the read; its end comes from the germline J gene. The data were taken from a study of T cells in women clearing cervical HPV infection. Study-wide background: HLA type stays a possible confounder, typing being limited. Study conclusions and caveats: Cases carried less TRBV6-7 than controls: 0.11% versus 0.16%. T-cell numbers per sample were unknown and may explain richness differences.

Each participant carried one incident cervical HPV16 infection only. The germline CDR1 and CDR2 sequences are KGHSH and LQKENI. CDR3 size: 15 residues. Sequencing used immunoSEQ multiplex PCR; TCRdb keeps in-frame clones, though not all of them. This table holds around 21,000 clones. The sequence was obtained from a woman aged 18 to 75 with a cervical HPV16 infection that either progressed to CIN3+ or cleared (not recorded which). J is TRBJ1-1 and V is TRBV18, with a weak D call TRBD1 (5 bases). The sequenced sample consisted of blood buffy coat. CDR3 DNA, as far as it was read: TGTGCCAGCTCACCAGAAGGGAGCGGGGCGTACATT. It is translated as CASSPEGSGAYI. The full CDR3 reads CASSPEGSGAYIAFF.